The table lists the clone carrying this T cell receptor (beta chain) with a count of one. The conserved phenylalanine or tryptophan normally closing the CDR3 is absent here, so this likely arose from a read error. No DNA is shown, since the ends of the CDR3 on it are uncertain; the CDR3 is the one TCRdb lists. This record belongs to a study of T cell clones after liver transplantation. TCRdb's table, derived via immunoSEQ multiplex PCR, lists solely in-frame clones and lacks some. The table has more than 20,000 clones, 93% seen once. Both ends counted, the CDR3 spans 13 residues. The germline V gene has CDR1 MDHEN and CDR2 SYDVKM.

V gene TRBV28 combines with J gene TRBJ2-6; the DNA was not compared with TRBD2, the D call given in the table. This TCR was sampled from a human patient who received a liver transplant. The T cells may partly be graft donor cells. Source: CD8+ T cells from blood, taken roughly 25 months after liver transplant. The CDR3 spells CASTRRGKGPETR.